This T cell receptor (beta chain) emerged from a study of cytomegalovirus exposure and HLA in healthy donors. With 6 bases clipped from V and 8 bases from J, the junction kept 6 bases outside the gene matches. Germline CDR1 reads SEHNR; CDR2 reads FQNEAQ (reference sequence). The CDR3 has 13 amino acids. The PCR contained 60 Vbeta and 13 Jbeta primers. Assay used: immunoSEQ multiplex PCR; TCRdb lists only in-frame clones, some missing. The sample has roughly 82,000 clones; about 74% are singletons. The chain is built from TRBV7-9 and TRBJ1-4, with 7 bases lining up with TRBD1. The sequencing sample was made of PBMCs. This receptor was identified in a woman aged 50 to 65 in good health and CMV-seropositive. The CDR3 region is CASRRTGDEKLFF. The CDR3 nucleotides are TGTGCCAGCAGACGAACAGGGGACGAAAAACTGTTTTTT. Supplemented by reference TRBV7-9 and TRBJ1-4, the full variable domain reads DTGVSQNPRHKITKRGQNVTFRCDPISEHNRLYWYRQTLGQGPEFLTYFQNEAQLEKSRLLSDRFSAERPKGSFSTLEIQRTEQGDSAMYLCASRRTGDEKLFFGSGTQLSVL.